This T cell receptor beta chain appears in the sequencing data of a study of vaccination and CD4 T cells after COVID-19 (dated by TCRdb to between 2021 and 2024). Study-level background: Convalescent patients had a positive SARS-CoV-2 result on nasal swab PCR, and of these patients, some 10 had mild disease and one had severe disease. The convalescent cohort included six males and four females, with two Hispanic individuals, seven Caucasians, two Asians and one multiracial person. Participants received two doses of either the Pfizer-BioNTech BNT162b2 vaccine (n=8) or the Moderna mRNA-1273 vaccine (n=2). Post-COVID blood samples were collected from convalescent patients a median of approximately 100 days after diagnosis, with a range of about 35 to 170 days. Post-vaccine blood samples were taken a median of around 77 days after the second vaccine dose, with a range of roughly 14 to 250 days. Culture stimuli were overlapping spike peptide pools from SARS-CoV-2 and from the common cold coronaviruses HCoV-NL63, HCoV-OC43 and HCoV-229E. Control cultures used a CEFX viral epitope pool as positive control, an HIV-1 Nef peptide pool as negative control, or no peptide. In fewer than 12 COVID-19 convalescent patients and a handful of infection-naive healthy vaccine recipients, researchers compared the spike-specific CD4+ TCR repertoire from before mRNA vaccination with the repertoire from after. Overall study results and their limits: Although the median number of SARS-CoV-2-reactive clonotypes went up from roughly 20 after infection to some 38 after vaccination, the increase was not significant. Of the vaccine-specific clones in convalescent patients, 304 of 307, or nearly all, reacted only to SARS-CoV-2 spike and did not cross-react with common cold coronaviruses. Relatively few convalescent patients were included in the study, and early timepoints after natural infection were not analyzed. Among convalescent patients, a median around 86% of the SARS-CoV-2-reactive clones seen after vaccination appeared only after vaccination, which suggests priming specific to the vaccine.

Library preparation was by PCR. At the Johns Hopkins FTIC core, DNA from the cultured CD4+ T cells underwent TCR sequencing with the Oncomine TCR Beta short-read assay. The QIAamp micro DNA kit was used to extract genomic DNA from the cultured CD4+ T cells. Oncomine TCR Beta libraries from cultured CD4+ T cells were pooled using unique dual indexes and sequenced on an Illumina iSeq 100. The authors processed their data as follows. Non-productive sequences were removed, and CDR3s not starting with C, not ending with F or W, or shorter than 7 amino acids were discarded. The MANAFEST web application was used to identify antigen-specific clonotypes by comparing peptide-stimulated wells against reference wells and other culture wells. An FDR below 0.05, an odds ratio above 5, and a productive frequency above 0.1% in at least two of three replicate wells were required for clones to be considered positive. Clonotypes that were significantly expanded in both SARS-CoV-2 spike wells and at least one common cold coronavirus spike condition were defined as cross-reactive. CDR3 homology was assessed with Levenshtein distances (stringdist) and unrooted phylogenetic trees (ape) in R version 3.6.1. TCRdb reprocessing: public reads trimmed at Q25 with fastp, clones called with MiXCR, in-frame beta chains kept. Under each unique CDR3 protein, matching rows form one entry showing the most common genes and DNA. TCRdb, not the authors, supplied the V and J calls. The sample data list about 18,000 distinct CDR3 sequences, and roughly half of these were observed just once. Of the sample, approximately 13% falls within the top ten clones.

Interpreted using the paper, the treatment or condition label stands for: approximately nine-day PBMC culture with coronavirus spike peptide pools or control peptides (ViraFEST assay). The ViraFEST assay, used in the study, expanded antigen-specific T cells with peptide pools and then identified the expanded clonotypes through TCR sequencing. The convalescent patients' positive SARS-CoV-2 PCR tests were from March to December 2020, which was before the Alpha, Beta and Delta variants emerged in the United States. PBMCs were cultured at approximately 2.1 million per well in IMDM supplemented with approximately 5.4% human AB serum and roughly 10 IU/ml IL-2, with roughly 9.5 ug/ml peptide pools added. On days 3 and 7, half of the culture medium was replaced with fresh IL-2-containing medium. Once the cells had been in culture for over 9 days, the EasySep CD4+ T cell isolation kit was used to isolate CD4+ T cells by negative selection. PBMCs were separated from whole blood using Ficoll-Paque Plus gradient centrifugation and then either used fresh or cryopreserved at -140C. Each culture condition was generally run in triplicate wells.

In regard to this clonotype: The target of this receptor is not known. Base qualities are not recorded, but no much larger clone differs from it by a single base.

The CDR3 starts with the cysteine, ends with the phenylalanine, and has 13 residues. The retained sequence is limited to the CDR3, 39 bases, with the frame set at the first base. The V and J ends are trimmed by 1 base and 8 bases, leaving 9 bases between them. The germline V gene (reference sequence) sets CDR1 to LNHDA and CDR2 to SQIVND. The source material was CD4+ T cells from blood, cultured in vitro. Here the chain combines TRBV19 and TRBJ1-5, with the identity of the D gene unclear. This TCR was sampled from a human donor who had recovered from COVID-19. The nucleotides read TGTGCCAGTAGTATAGGCCATGGTAAGCCCCAGCATTTT. This codes for CASSIGHGKPQHF.